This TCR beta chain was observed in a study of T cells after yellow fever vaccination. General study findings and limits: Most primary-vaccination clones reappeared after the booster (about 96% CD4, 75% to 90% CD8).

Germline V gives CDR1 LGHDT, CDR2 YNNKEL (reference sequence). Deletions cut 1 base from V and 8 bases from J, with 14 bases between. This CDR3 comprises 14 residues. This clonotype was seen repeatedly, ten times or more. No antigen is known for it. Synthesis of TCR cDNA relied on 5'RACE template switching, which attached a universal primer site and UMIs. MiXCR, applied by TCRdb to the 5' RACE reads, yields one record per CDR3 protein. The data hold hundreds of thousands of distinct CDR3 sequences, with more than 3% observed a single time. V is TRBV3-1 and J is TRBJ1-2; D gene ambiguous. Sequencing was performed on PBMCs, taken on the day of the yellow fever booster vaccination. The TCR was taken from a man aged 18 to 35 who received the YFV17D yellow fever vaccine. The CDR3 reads CASSQGFRGSGYTF. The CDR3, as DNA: TGTGCCAGCAGCCAAGGTTTTCGGGGTTCGGGCTACACCTTC.